What follows describes a single T cell receptor beta chain. Its binding antigen is unknown. Within one base of it there is no much larger clone, and no base qualities were kept. The data were obtained in a study of multiple sclerosis patients with progressive multifocal leukoencephalopathy (dated by TCRdb to between 2017 and 2020). Some background on the complete study: The study examined peripheral T and B cells of MS patients who developed PML (4 under natalizumab, 1 after alemtuzumab) and treated patients who did not. Two natalizumab-treated patients who later developed PML were followed longitudinally from before therapy through 6 and 12 months to PML onset. The study aimed to detect JC virus-specific or public T-cell expansions arising at the time of PML onset. Study-wide conclusions, independent of this receptor: The analysis covered only peripheral blood, although cerebrospinal fluid or brain lymphocytes might be more informative for natalizumab-associated PML. No common TRBV or TRBJ gene usage or preferential TRBV-TRBJ pairings were detected when PML developed. Although TRB clones above 0.5% frequency turned up only in PML patients, the clones expanded at PML onset were already present before and during natalizumab therapy. Most PML patients had lower normalized Shannon entropy, suggesting less diverse TRB repertoires, while values in the natalizumab-treated controls sat near 1. Because of the small, descriptive cohort, whether findings reflect JC virus infection or general immunocompromise remained unclear.

CDR1 and CDR2 (SQVTM, ANQGSEA) derive from the germline V gene. Including cysteine and phenylalanine, the CDR3 has 12 amino acids. The entry retains the CDR3 DNA only, 36 bases that are in frame from base 1. V is cut by 3 bases and J by 11 bases, and the space between the germline ends is 16 bases. The label giving this sample's time point can be read as: approximately 11 months of natalizumab therapy. The treatment or condition label of this sample denotes: on natalizumab therapy at sampling. The controls were roughly five MS patients treated with natalizumab who did not develop PML and who were sampled longitudinally. Interferon beta had previously been received by all listed patients, and all PML patients were female. At 6 and 12 months of natalizumab therapy, T1 and T2 blood samples were collected, respectively. Ficoll-Hypaque density gradient centrifugation was used to isolate peripheral blood mononuclear cells.

TRB CDR3 regions were amplified from genomic DNA with the immunoSEQ two-step multiplex PCR at survey-level depth. Each PCR was spiked with synthetic inline TR CDR3 controls spanning all V-J pairings to estimate template counts and remove amplification bias. Reads went through processing to reduce amplification and sequencing bias, and quantification was done against synthetic TR CDR3 analogs. As for the original processing: Raw data were processed in ImmunoSEQ Analyzer, with out-of-frame sequences and CDR3s containing stop codons removed, and genes were named according to IMGT nomenclature. Normalized Shannon entropy, defined as 1 minus Pielou's evenness, served as the summary measure of repertoire diversity. TRB sequences were treated as identical only when sharing V gene, J gene and CDR3. Public PML clonotypes were CDR3s found in two or more PML-onset samples but not found earlier, in controls, or in public databases. CDR3 amino acid composition by position was analyzed with Skylign using the observed count method. Held by TCRdb, this immuneACCESS table contains in-frame sequences only and omits some clones. Under half of the omission traces to an unresolved V gene where checked; the cause of the rest is unknown. That table gives V, J and clone size, and the DNA gave D and trimming. The sample table records around 30,000 clones; around 87% of these occur just once. The ten largest clones capture approximately 1.3% of the sample.

This receptor was identified in a human donor with multiple sclerosis. Sequencing was performed on PBMCs, taken from a patient treated with natalizumab. The rearrangement joined TRBV29-1 to TRBJ1-1, and possibly TRBD1, on 6 matching bases. The CDR3 protein is CSVDREGGKAFF. The base sequence is TGCAGCGTTGACAGGGAGGGGGGTAAGGCTTTCTTT.